Below are 12 T cell receptor beta chains sequenced from a single sample in a study of CD8 T cells in ankylosing spondylitis. MiXCR was run by TCRdb on the 5' RACE reads, yielding one entry per CDR3 protein. The sample has around 150,000 distinct CDR3 sequences; 7.3% are singletons. Specimen: blood, either unsorted or a sorted T cell fraction (not recorded which). Source of these receptors: a female donor with ankylosing spondylitis or in good health (not recorded which).

This clonotype was found many times. This chain connects TRBV5-1 to TRBJ1-2; D not resolved. Trimming shortened V by 0 bases and J by 4 bases, and 7 bases separated the two germline ends. Per germline, CDR1 SGHRS and CDR2 YFSETQ. The CDR3 totals 13 residues. The CDR3, as DNA: TGCGCCAGCAGCTTGGGCTCTGCCTATGGCTACACCTTC. Encoded protein: CASSLGSAYGYTF.

This clonotype was seen at least ten times. V usage is TRBV20-1 and J usage is TRBJ1-1; tentatively, D is TRBD1 (5 bases). The V end lost 1 base, the J end lost 0 bases, and 9 bases lay between the germline ends. CDR1 DFQATT and CDR2 SNEGSKA come from the germline V gene (reference sequence). This CDR3 is 14 amino acids long. The CDR3 bases are TGCAGTGCTAGAGGTGACAGCCTGAACACTGAAGCTTTCTTT. Amino acids: CSARGDSLNTEAFF.

Ten or more counts support this clonotype. V gene TRBV7-2 combines with J gene TRBJ1-3; no clear D. The V end was cut by 1 base, the J end by 0 bases, with 7 bases between. CDR3 length equals 15 residues. Germline V CDR1 and CDR2: SGHTA, FQGNSA. The CDR3 sequence is CASSLVHSSGNTIYF. DNA for the CDR3: TGTGCCAGCAGCTTAGTCCATTCCTCTGGAAACACCATATATTTT. The full variable domain, its missing parts supplied by reference TRBV7-2 and TRBJ1-3, is GAGVSQSPSNKVTEKGKDVELRCDPISGHTALYWYRQSLGQGLEFLIYFQGNSAPDKSGLPSDRFSAERTGGSVSTLTIQRTQQEDSAVYLCASSLVHSSGNTIYFGEGSWLTVV.

At least ten counts were recorded for this clonotype. This chain links TRBV29-1 with TRBJ1-1, with D unclear. The CDR3 is 13 residues long. Trimming stripped 5 bases from V and 0 bases from J, with 10 bases between. CDR1 and CDR2 (germline): SQVTM, ANQGSEA. CDR3 sequence (DNA): TGCAGCGTTCTTTGGCCTCTGAACACTGAAGCTTTCTTT. Its translation is CSVLWPLNTEAFF.

This chain uses TRBV7-8 with TRBJ2-1; D is possibly TRBD2 (7 bases). Germline V gene lookup returns CDR1 SGHVS and CDR2 FQNEAQ. The CDR3 runs 17 residues. V was pared by 6 bases and J by 12 bases, with 30 bases between. CDR3 nucleotides: TGTGCCAGCAGGTATACCCCCCGCGGGGGCTCTCACGAAGGGCAGTTCTTC. Translated: CASRYTPRGGSHEGQFF.

This clonotype was recorded many times. As DNA, the CDR3 is TGCAGTGCTAGAGCCTGGGACAGGGAGACGGGCTACACCTTC. Translation gives CSARAWDRETGYTF. The chain couples TRBV20-1 to TRBJ1-2, with 9 bases lining up with TRBD1. The V and J ends lost 1 base and 8 bases, in that order; junction bases with no gene match: 8. The CDR3 extends over 14 amino acids. Germline values: CDR1 DFQATT, CDR2 SNEGSKA (reference sequence).

This clonotype was seen repeatedly, ten times or more. V and J are TRBV5-5 and TRBJ2-1; 8 bases map to TRBD1. The CDR3 contains 16 residues. Germline values: CDR1 SGHKS, CDR2 YYEKEE (reference sequence). V lost 3 bases and J lost 4; bases outside the gene matches: 9. CDR3 sequence: CASSSGGSITYNEQFF. CDR3 sequence (DNA): TGTGCCAGCAGCTCAGGGGGCTCGATTACGTACAATGAGCAGTTCTTC.

This clonotype was observed at least ten times. The gene calls are TRBV5-1 and TRBJ2-7; either TRBD1 or TRBD2 may supply D (5 bases each). In germline, CDR1 is SGHRS, CDR2 YFSETQ. The CDR3 is made up of 15 amino acids. Trimming removed 1 base at V and 1 base at J, with 12 bases between. Here the CDR3 reads CASSLQGAPSYEQYF. The CDR3 DNA sequence: TGCGCCAGCAGCTTGCAGGGAGCACCTTCCTACGAGCAGTACTTC.

Only a few counts were recorded for this clonotype. This chain joins TRBV20-1 and TRBJ2-5; D might be TRBD1 or TRBD2, each matching 5 bases. This CDR3 comprises 16 residues. V was clipped by 6 bases and J by 0 bases, with 20 bases between them. Germline CDR1 DFQATT, CDR2 SNEGSKA (reference sequence). Here the CDR3 DNA reads TGCAGTGCCGAGATAGGGACGGCGGAGTACCAAGAGACCCAGTACTTC. This encodes CSAEIGTAEYQETQYF.

This clonotype has only a few counts. At one boundary the junction diverges from the germline segment, which might be a read error. This chain links TRBV23-1 with TRBJ2-1; D might be TRBD2 (5 bases). TRBV23-1 is an ORF, with its function uncertain. This CDR3 has 11 residues. As DNA, the CDR3 is TGCGCCAGCAGTCAATCAATCCCGGGGTTATTC. Translation: CASSQSIPGLF.

This clonotype was seen ten or more times. This CDR3 reads CSVVGGGAVDTQYF. For the CDR3, the DNA is TGCAGCGTTGTGGGCGGGGGGGCGGTGGATACGCAGTATTTT. V gene TRBV29-1 combines with J gene TRBJ2-3, with 9 bases lining up with TRBD2. The CDR3 has 14 amino acids. V shed 4 bases, J shed 6 bases, and the junction held 8 bases outside the gene matches. Germline CDR1 reads SQVTM; CDR2 reads ANQGSEA.

The table lists this clonotype with a few counts. The rearrangement uses TRBV4-1 and TRBJ2-5; 10 nucleotides agree with TRBD1. This CDR3 has 15 amino acids. Germline CDR1 is MGHRA and CDR2 is YSYEKL. The trim removed 4 bases at V and 3 bases at J, leaving 5 bases unmatched. The CDR3 DNA reads TGCGCCAGCAGCCCCTCCGGGACAGGGGAAGAGACCCAGTACTTC. Its protein is CASSPSGTGEETQYF.